A selection of T cell receptor beta chains follows, all from one sample in a study of neurological immune-mediated disorders. TCRdb fed the 5' RACE reads into MiXCR, producing one record per CDR3 protein. The data show tens of thousands of distinct CDR3 sequences, with about 12% seen just once and roughly 1.3% held by the top ten. The sequencing input was PBMCs. The receptors were gathered from a female donor in good health. Each CDR3 is given with its conserved first and last residue. A D gene is named only where the DNA matches it firmly. Only part of the rows carry a size: once, few, many, or a class if the clone is expanded.

TRBJ1-3 | many | . | TRBV2 | CASSRQETGWVGTIYF | TGTGCCAGCAGTCGACAGGAGACGGGGTGGGTCGGCACCATATATTTT
TRBJ2-1 | . | TRBD2 | TRBV2 | CASRVAGGSYNEQFF | TGTGCCAGCAGGGTAGCGGGGGGCTCCTACAATGAGCAGTTCTTC
TRBJ2-1 | many | TRBD1 | TRBV5-1 | CASSLGTGLPEQFF | TGCGCCAGCAGCTTGGGGACAGGGCTCCCTGAGCAGTTCTTC
TRBJ1-2 | many | . | TRBV10-2 | CASSEADTGPNYGYTF | TGCGCCAGCAGTGAAGCCGATACAGGGCCCAACTATGGCTACACCTTC
TRBJ2-2 | many | TRBD1 | TRBV2 | CASSALGTGNTGELFF | TGTGCCAGCAGTGCCCTAGGGACAGGGAACACCGGGGAGCTGTTTTTT
TRBJ2-3 | many | TRBD2 | TRBV5-1 | CASSLAFVAGVAMPDTQYF | TGCGCCAGCAGCTTGGCTTTTGTAGCGGGGGTCGCGATGCCAGATACGCAGTATTTT
TRBJ1-1 | many | . | TRBV5-4 | CASSLLGEGETEAFF | TGTGCCAGCAGCCTATTGGGGGAAGGGGAGACTGAAGCTTTCTTT
TRBJ2-3 | . | . | TRBV20-1 | CSAARRSGADTRYF | TGCAGTGCTGCCCGCCGGAGTGGTGCAGATACGCGGTATTTT
TRBJ1-2 | many | . | TRBV20-1 | CGGIGPRQGYTF | TGCGGGGGGATCGGTCCCCGACAAGGCTACACCTTC
TRBJ1-1 | many | . | TRBV19 | CASRGVDTEAFF | TGTGCCAGTAGAGGGGTGGACACTGAAGCTTTCTTT
TRBJ2-1 | many | TRBD2 | TRBV3-1 | CASSPKLAGSYNEQFF | TGTGCCAGCAGTCCCAAACTAGCGGGCTCCTACAATGAGCAGTTCTTC
TRBJ1-1 | many | . | TRBV6-1 | CASSEALSAGNPEAFF | TGTGCCAGCAGTGAAGCCCTTTCAGCTGGGAACCCTGAAGCTTTCTTT
TRBJ2-3 | many | TRBD1 | TRBV7-9 | CASSPTGQDTDTQYF | TGTGCCAGCAGCCCGACCGGACAGGACACAGATACGCAGTATTTT
TRBJ2-3 | many | . | TRBV6-1 | CASSVGALDTDTQYF | TGTGCCAGCAGTGTGGGGGCGTTAGACACAGATACGCAGTATTTT
TRBJ2-7 | many | TRBD1 | TRBV15 | CATSRGGTGFEQYF | TGTGCCACCAGCAGAGGGGGGACAGGGTTCGAGCAGTACTTC
TRBJ2-1 | many | . | TRBV9 | CASSSGGKSYNEQFF | TGTGCCAGCAGCTCGGGCGGGAAGTCCTACAATGAGCAGTTCTTC
TRBJ1-2 | many | . | TRBV3-1 | CASSPSTSGALRGYTF | TGTGCCAGCAGCCCCTCAACTTCCGGGGCGCTGAGAGGCTACACCTTC
TRBJ1-1 | many | . | TRBV4-1 | CASSDITGAGREAFF | TGCGCCAGCAGCGACATCACCGGGGCCGGGAGGGAAGCTTTCTTT
TRBJ2-7 | many | . | TRBV25-1 | CASSTRSFYEQYF | TGTGCCAGCAGTACCCGGTCCTTTTACGAGCAGTACTTC
TRBJ2-3 | . | . | TRBV24-1 | CATSGQGLDTQYF | TGTGCCACCAGTGGGCAGGGCCTAGATACGCAGTATTTT
TRBJ1-2 | many | TRBD1 | TRBV7-9 | CASSPVTGDIYYGYTF | TGTGCCAGCAGCCCGGTAACAGGGGACATCTACTATGGCTACACCTTC
TRBJ1-2 | . | TRBD1 | TRBV4-2 | CASSQEGGGGLYGYTF | TGTGCCAGCAGCCAAGAAGGTGGAGGGGGCCTCTATGGCTACACCTTC
TRBJ1-6 | many | TRBD1 | TRBV12-3/TRBV12-4 | CASSETGTGESPLHF | TGTGCCAGCAGTGAGACCGGGACAGGGGAATCACCCCTCCACTTT
TRBJ2-6 | many | . | TRBV27 | CASSPPPTPSGANVLTF | TGTGCCAGCAGTCCCCCCCCGACACCCTCTGGGGCCAACGTCCTGACTTTC
TRBJ2-2 | many | . | TRBV12-3/TRBV12-4 | CASSTTGGSGELFF | TGTGCCAGCAGTACAACAGGAGGGTCCGGGGAGCTGTTTTTT
TRBJ1-5 | many | . | TRBV15 | CATSRVLAGAQPQHF | TGTGCCACCAGCAGAGTCCTAGCGGGGGCACAGCCCCAGCATTTT
TRBJ1-5 | many | . | TRBV29-1 | CSVGWSNQPQHF | TGCAGCGTTGGATGGAGCAATCAGCCCCAGCATTTT
TRBJ2-6 | few | . | TRBV12-3/TRBV12-4 | CASSATGTGANVLTF | TGTGCCAGCAGTGCTACAGGGACTGGGGCCAACGTCCTGACTTTC
TRBJ2-2 | many | TRBD2 | TRBV12-3/TRBV12-4 | CASSRLAGVRHGELFF | TGTGCCAGCAGCCGTCTAGCGGGAGTTCGTCACGGGGAGCTGTTTTTT
TRBJ2-7 | few | . | TRBV29-1 | CSVEDRMYEQYF | TGCAGCGTTGAAGATCGTATGTACGAGCAGTACTTC
TRBJ1-6 | . | . | TRBV29-1 | CSVGTSYNSPLHF | TGCAGCGTTGGGACATCCTATAATTCACCCCTCCACTTT
TRBJ2-7 | many | . | TRBV20-1 | CSARDDSRDWRTGEQYF | TGCAGTGCTAGAGATGATAGTCGGGACTGGCGGACTGGGGAGCAGTACTTC
TRBJ2-1 | once | TRBD2 | TRBV19 | CASSPQRLAGDYNEQFF | TGTGCCAGTAGTCCTCAGAGGCTAGCGGGGGACTACAATGAGCAGTTCTTC
TRBJ2-3 | many | . | TRBV14 | CASSQAPNRATDTQYF | TGTGCCAGCAGCCAAGCTCCTAACCGCGCCACAGATACGCAGTATTTT
TRBJ1-2 | many | . | TRBV3-1 | CASSQNPWGSKNYGYTF | TGTGCCAGCAGCCAAAACCCCTGGGGGTCGAAGAACTATGGCTACACCTTC
TRBJ1-1 | medium-sized | . | TRBV5-1 | CASSSTGSNTEAFF | TGTGCCAGCAGTTCAACGGGGTCGAACACTGAAGCTTTCTTT
TRBJ1-1 | many | TRBD1 | TRBV27 | CASRQGGGTEAFF | TGTGCCAGCAGGCAGGGGGGTGGTACTGAAGCTTTCTTT
TRBJ2-3 | many | . | TRBV6-5 | CASKNYGDTQYF | TGTGCCAGCAAAAACTATGGAGATACGCAGTATTTT
TRBJ2-7 | many | TRBD1 | TRBV27 | CASSPGTGAGEQYF | TGTGCCAGCAGCCCTGGGACAGGGGCAGGCGAGCAGTACTTC
TRBJ1-1 | many | TRBD1 | TRBV5-1 | CASSRQGGGTEAFF | TGCGCCAGCAGCCGACAGGGCGGGGGCACTGAAGCTTTCTTT
TRBJ2-6 | many | . | TRBV20-1 | CSAAGANVLTF | TGCAGTGCTGCTGGGGCCAACGTCCTGACTTTC
TRBJ1-1 | many | TRBD1 | TRBV7-2 | CASSPYRQGNTEAFF | TGTGCCAGCAGCCCCTACAGACAGGGTAACACTGAAGCTTTCTTT
TRBJ1-2 | many | TRBD1 | TRBV7-9 | CASSYPSGTASGYTF | TGTGCCAGCAGCTACCCCTCCGGGACAGCCTCTGGCTACACCTTC
TRBJ2-3 | many | . | TRBV5-1 | CASSFGGALTDTQYF | TGCGCCAGCAGCTTTGGGGGGGCGCTCACAGATACGCAGTATTTT
TRBJ2-1 | many | . | TRBV5-1 | CASSPYWGRDEQFF | TGCGCCAGCAGCCCTTATTGGGGCCGCGATGAGCAGTTCTTC